Listed below are T cell receptor beta chains from one sample, sequenced in a study of T cell changes during pregnancy in multiple sclerosis. Here immunoSEQ multiplex PCR was the method, and the copy in TCRdb shows in-frame clones only, minus some. Of some 85,000 clones in the sample, approximately 92% were seen once. The input for sequencing was peripheral blood, taken in the second trimester of pregnancy. All receptors derive from a female donor in good health, enrolled as a control in a pregnancy study. Both conserved end residues are part of each CDR3. The order of the fields is J gene, CDR3 length, V gene, D gene, clone size, CDR3 protein, CDR3 DNA. A D gene is named only where the DNA matches it firmly. Clone size is stated in some rows and not others, as once, few, many or a class when expanded.

J: TRBJ1-5
length: 15
V: TRBV19
D: NA
size: NA
CDR3: CASSIGQSPNQPQHF
DNA: TGTGCCAGTAGTATAGGGCAGTCTCCCAATCAGCCCCAGCATTTT

J: TRBJ2-7
length: 12
V: TRBV30
D: TRBD1
size: NA
CDR3: CAWETGSREQYF
DNA: TGTGCCTGGGAGACAGGGTCCCGGGAGCAGTACTTC

J: TRBJ2-5
length: 15
V: TRBV7-2
D: NA
size: NA
CDR3: CASSLELAAAETQYF
DNA: TGTGCCAGCAGCTTAGAGTTAGCGGCTGCAGAGACCCAGTACTTC

J: TRBJ1-1
length: 15
V: TRBV9
D: TRBD1
size: NA
CDR3: CASSQTGTENTEAFF
DNA: TGTGCCAGCAGCCAGACCGGGACAGAGAACACTGAAGCTTTCTTT

J: TRBJ2-5
length: 17
V: TRBV11-2
D: TRBD2
size: NA
CDR3: CASSRFLLAGAQETQYF
DNA: TGTGCCAGCAGCCGATTCCTACTAGCGGGGGCCCAAGAGACCCAGTACTTC

J: TRBJ1-3
length: 14
V: TRBV6-5
D: NA
size: once
CDR3: CATGRQNSGNTIYF
DNA: TGTGCCACCGGGAGACAGAACTCTGGAAACACCATATATTTT

J: TRBJ2-3
length: 14
V: TRBV5-1
D: TRBD1
size: NA
CDR3: CASSLLQGTDTQYF
DNA: TGCGCCAGCAGCTTATTACAGGGGACAGATACGCAGTATTTT

J: TRBJ1-6
length: 15
V: TRBV5-6
D: NA
size: once
CDR3: CASSPTAGRGTPLHF
DNA: TGTGCCAGCAGCCCAACAGCAGGTCGGGGGACACCCCTCCACTTT

J: TRBJ2-2
length: 16
V: TRBV7-9
D: TRBD1
size: NA
CDR3: CASSSDRGLNTGELFF
DNA: TGTGCCAGCAGCTCGGACAGGGGGCTTAACACCGGGGAGCTGTTTTTT

J: TRBJ1-2
length: 15
V: TRBV30
D: TRBD1
size: NA
CDR3: CAWTSPGQGIYGYTF
DNA: TGTGCCTGGACATCCCCGGGACAGGGGATCTATGGCTACACCTTC

J: TRBJ1-5
length: 14
V: TRBV19
D: NA
size: NA
CDR3: CASSISGRGQPQHF
DNA: TGTGCCAGTAGTATCTCGGGGAGGGGTCAGCCCCAGCATTTT

J: TRBJ2-7
length: 16
V: TRBV7-2
D: NA
size: NA
CDR3: CASSLAQRASSYEQYF
DNA: TGTGCCAGCAGCTTAGCGCAGCGGGCAAGCTCCTACGAGCAGTACTTC

J: TRBJ2-2
length: 17
V: TRBV7-6
D: TRBD1
size: NA
CDR3: CASSRSGQGAITGELFF
DNA: TGTGCCAGCAGTCGAAGCGGACAGGGGGCCATCACCGGGGAGCTGTTTTTT

J: TRBJ1-2
length: 11
V: TRBV2
D: TRBD1
size: NA
CDR3: CARAGGSGYTF
DNA: TGTGCCAGGGCAGGGGGCTCTGGCTACACCTTC